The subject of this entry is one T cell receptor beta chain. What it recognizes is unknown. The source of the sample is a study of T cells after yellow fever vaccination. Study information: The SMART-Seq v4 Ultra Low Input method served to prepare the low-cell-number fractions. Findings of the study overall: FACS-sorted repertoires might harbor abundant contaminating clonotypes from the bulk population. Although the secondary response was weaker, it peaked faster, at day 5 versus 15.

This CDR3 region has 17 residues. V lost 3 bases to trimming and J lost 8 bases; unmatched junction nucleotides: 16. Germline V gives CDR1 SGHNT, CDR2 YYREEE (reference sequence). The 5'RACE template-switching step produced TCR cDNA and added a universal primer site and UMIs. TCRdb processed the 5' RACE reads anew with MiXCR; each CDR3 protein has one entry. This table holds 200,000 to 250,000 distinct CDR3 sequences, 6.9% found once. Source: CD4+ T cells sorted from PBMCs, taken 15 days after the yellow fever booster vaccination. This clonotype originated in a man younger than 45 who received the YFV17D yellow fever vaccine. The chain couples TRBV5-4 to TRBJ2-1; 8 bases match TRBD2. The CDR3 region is CASSSAGGTRDFHEQFF. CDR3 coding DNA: TGTGCCAGCAGCTCCGCCGGAGGGACTAGAGATTTCCATGAGCAGTTCTTC.